The 21 T cell receptor beta chains in this list originate from one sample, sequenced in a study of blood T cells in healthy people across ages (dated by TCRdb to about 2015). Library preparation was by 5' RACE. TCRdb records Illumina HiSeq 2500 as the sequencer. A second about 6 to 11 cycle PCR used a sample-barcoded 5' primer and a J-beta primer mix. TCRdb passed the public sequencing reads through fastp at Q25 and MiXCR, retaining productive beta sequences. Every CDR3 protein is listed once, alongside the most common genes and DNA of its rows. This sample lists about 830,000 distinct CDR3 sequences; 58% were detected once. The top ten clones comprise roughly 22% of the sample. What was sequenced was blood. All receptors derive from a man aged 30 to 45 in good health.

This chain uses TRBV7-2 with TRBJ2-4; unclear D gene. The J call may be mistaken, given a closer DNA end match to TRBJ2-7. Germline V gives CDR1 SGHTA, CDR2 FQGNSA. The CDR3 is made up of 14 amino acids. The CDR3 nucleotides are TGTGCCAGCAGCTACGCTGGGGATTCAAACGAGCAGTACTTC. As protein: CASSYAGDSNEQYF.

The CDR3 DNA reads TGTGCCACCGACGGGGACACAGATACGCAGTATTTT. Its protein is CATDGDTDTQYF. This chain joins TRBV10-3 and TRBJ2-3; D is perhaps TRBD2 (5 bases). This CDR3 comprises 12 residues. Per the germline V gene, CDR1 is ENHRY and CDR2 is SYGVKD. V was clipped by 10 bases and J by 2 bases, with 10 bases between them.

This clonotype was seen once. The CDR3 nucleotides are TGTGCCAGCAGTCCAACTGGTCCCTCAACTTTTAACTATGGCTACACCTTC. Residues: CASSPTGPSTFNYGYTF. The chain joins TRBV6-1 to TRBJ1-2; D unclear. Germline loops: CDR1 MNHNS, CDR2 SASEGT. Deletions cut 5 bases from V and 1 base from J, with 20 bases between. The CDR3 sequence is 17 residues long.

This chain connects TRBV13 to TRBJ2-3; 7 nucleotides line up with TRBD1. The ends lost 5 bases at V and 4 bases at J; junction bases unmatched: 3. The CDR3 runs 13 residues. Germline loops: CDR1 PRHDT, CDR2 FYEKMQ (reference sequence). CDR3 protein: CASSNRGADTQYF. CDR3 nucleotides: TGTGCCAGCAGCAACAGGGGAGCAGATACGCAGTATTTT.

This clonotype was detected only a few times. This chain links TRBV20-1 with TRBJ2-3; D gene uncertain. Germline-derived CDR1 and CDR2 are DFQATT and SNEGSKA (reference sequence). The CDR3 is made up of 11 amino acids. DNA of the CDR3: TGCAGCGCCTTACGCACAGATACGCAGTATTTT. Its translation: CSALRTDTQYF.

This clonotype was observed a single time. The chain combines TRBV20-1 with TRBJ1-5; tentatively, D is TRBD1 (5 bases). Germline lookup yields CDR1 DFQATT and CDR2 SNEGSKA (reference sequence). Trimming pared 8 bases from V and 5 bases from J, leaving 19 bases between. There are 14 residues in the CDR3. The CDR3 loop is CSTEPRVLDQPQHF. The CDR3 coding sequence is TGCAGTACTGAACCCAGGGTCCTTGATCAGCCCCAGCATTTT.

This clonotype has a handful of counts. This chain uses TRBV4-2 with TRBJ2-5; D not certain. The CDR3 runs 15 residues. Germline-derived CDR1 and CDR2 are LGHNA and YNFKEQ. Trimming stripped 5 bases from V and 3 bases from J, with 16 bases between. The chain's CDR3 is CASSDRDTGKETQYF. In nucleotides, the CDR3 is TGTGCCAGCAGCGATCGAGACACGGGCAAAGAGACCCAGTACTTC.

The rearrangement joins TRBV28 to TRBJ2-5; D gene uncertain. The DNA matches TRBJ2-7 better at its end, which makes the J call doubtful. The germline CDR1 and CDR2 sequences are MDHEN and SYDVKM. This CDR3 is built from 14 residues. CDR3 sequence (DNA): TGTGCCAGCAGTTCCCAAGTACCGGGCGACGAGCAGTACTTC. Its translation is CASSSQVPGDEQYF.

The chain joins TRBV27 to TRBJ1-1; tentative D call: TRBD1 (5 bases). Trimming pared 4 bases from V and 0 bases from J, leaving 15 bases between. The germline V gene has CDR1 MNHEY and CDR2 SMNVEV (reference sequence). The CDR3 spans 16 residues. The CDR3 DNA sequence: TGTGCCAGCAGTTCCAGGGCCCGATACATGAACACTGAAGCTTTCTTT. It translates to CASSSRARYMNTEAFF.

In this sample, this clonotype turned up once. The DNA of the CDR3 is TGTGCCAGCAGCTTAGCACGGACATCCCTTGTAGGGCAGTACTTC. Amino acids: CASSLARTSLVGQYF. The rearrangement links TRBV7-6 to TRBJ2-4; TRBD1 might be the D (5 bases). The V end lost 0 bases, the J end lost 13 bases, and 19 bases lay between the germline ends. The CDR3 consists of 15 residues. The germline CDR1 and CDR2 sequences are SGHVS and FNYEAQ. The complete variable domain, with remaining parts taken from reference TRBV7-6 and TRBJ2-4, reads GAGVSQSPRYKVTKRGQDVALRCDPISGHVSLYWYRQALGQGPEFLTYFNYEAQQDKSGLPNDRFSAERPEGSISTLTIQRTEQRDSAMYRCASSLARTSLVGQYFGAGTRLSVL.

V gene TRBV6-5 combines with J gene TRBJ2-7, with 8 bases aligning to TRBD1. The J call may be mistaken, given a closer DNA end match to TRBJ2-5. The germline gives CDR1 MNHEY, CDR2 SVGAGI. This CDR3 contains 15 residues. The CDR3 sequence: CASRPRQGAGETQYF. In DNA, the CDR3 is TGTGCCAGCAGGCCTCGGCAGGGGGCCGGAGAGACCCAGTACTTC.

The V gene is TRBV4-1, the J gene TRBJ2-4; D perhaps matches TRBD2 (6 bases). Gene TRBJ2-7 matches the end of the DNA better, so the J call may be wrong. Looked up from germline, CDR1 is MGHRA and CDR2 is YSYEKL. The CDR3 runs 15 residues. The CDR3 sequence is CASSQGGQGGYEQYF. CDR3 nucleotides: TGCGCCAGCAGCCAAGGAGGTCAGGGAGGATACGAGCAGTACTTC.

This clonotype turned up a few times. The V call is TRBV29-1, the J call TRBJ1-2; the D is unclear. The germline gives CDR1 SQVTM, CDR2 ANQGSEA. Trimming took off 7 bases at V and 4 bases at J, with 16 bases between the two ends. There are 13 residues in the CDR3. The CDR3 region is CSERVPLVYGYTF. The CDR3 DNA reads TGCAGCGAAAGGGTCCCCCTGGTCTATGGCTACACCTTC.

There are a few counts of this clonotype. J is TRBJ1-6 and V is TRBV6-1; D is undetermined. Germline V lookup: CDR1 MNHNS, CDR2 SASEGT. The CDR3 runs to 19 residues. The V and J ends lost 4 bases and 1 base respectively, with 20 bases between them. CDR3 nucleotide sequence: TGTGCCAGCAGTGTGCCGAGGCCTTGGATCCGTTCCTATAATTCACCCCTCCACTTT. Encoded protein: CASSVPRPWIRSYNSPLHF.

This clonotype was observed a handful of times. The chain is built from TRBV5-4 and TRBJ2-3; no clear D gene. The CDR3 length is 12 residues. CDR1 SGHNT and CDR2 YYREEE come from the germline V gene (reference sequence). Trimming stripped 3 bases from V and 7 bases from J, with 9 bases between. CDR3 in amino acids: CASSSDWHTQYF. In nucleotides, the CDR3 is TGTGCCAGCAGCTCCGACTGGCATACGCAGTATTTT.

The rearrangement uses TRBV7-9 and TRBJ2-1; 10 bases match TRBD1. Germline lookup yields CDR1 SEHNR and CDR2 FQNEAQ (reference sequence). This CDR3 spans 16 amino acids. Losses at the gene ends were 6 bases for V and 4 bases for J; bases not matched to a gene: 9. In DNA form, the CDR3 reads TGTGCCAGCAGTTCGACAGGGGGCCCCCGATACAATGAGCAGTTCTTC. Protein: CASSSTGGPRYNEQFF.

The chain links TRBV7-8 to TRBJ2-7; maybe TRBD1 (5 bases). This CDR3 comprises 14 residues. Germline V lookup: CDR1 SGHVS, CDR2 FQNEAQ. The germline V and J ends were trimmed by 5 bases and 2 bases, with 13 bases remaining between them. CDR3 amino acids: CASSPGPRAYEQYF. In DNA form, the CDR3 reads TGTGCCAGCAGCCCGGGTCCCAGGGCCTACGAGCAGTACTTC. The full variable domain, completed using reference TRBV7-8 and TRBJ2-7, is GAGVSQSPRYKVAKRGQDVALRCDPISGHVSLFWYQQALGQGPEFLTYFQNEAQLDKSGLPSDRFFAERPEGSVSTLKIQRTQQEDSAVYLCASSPGPRAYEQYFGPGTRLTVT.

The chain combines TRBV28 with TRBJ2-4; D might be TRBD1 or TRBD2, each matching 5 bases. Trimming left V 4 bases short and J 8 bases short, with 18 bases between. Germline V gene sequence: CDR1 MDHEN, CDR2 SYDVKM. The CDR3 spans 15 residues. The CDR3 protein is CASSSPGVGRDIQYF. Here the CDR3 DNA reads TGTGCCAGCAGTTCCCCCGGGGTGGGGCGGGACATTCAGTACTTC.

This clonotype has more than one count but fewer than ten. This rearrangement joins TRBV9 to TRBJ2-1; 11 bases fit TRBD2. Unmatched junction bases numbered 10, after V lost 4 bases and J lost 7 bases. CDR1 and CDR2 (germline): SGDLS, YYNGEE. The CDR3 contains 16 residues. In DNA, the CDR3 is TGTGCCAGCAGCTCGTCGGTAGCGGGAGGGGGAAATGAGCAGTTCTTC. Translating gives CASSSSVAGGGNEQFF.

The chain links TRBV20-1 to TRBJ2-7, with TRBD1 identical over 7 bases. V shed 5 bases and J 4 bases; nucleotides not matched to a gene: 2. The CDR3 extends over 11 amino acids. Germline V CDR1 and CDR2: DFQATT, SNEGSKA (reference sequence). CDR3 sequence reads: CSAVTGYEQYF. In nucleotides, the CDR3 is TGCAGTGCTGTGACAGGGTACGAGCAGTACTTC.

V and J are TRBV30 and TRBJ2-1; 7 nucleotides agree with TRBD2. Germline V gene sequence: CDR1 GTSNPN, CDR2 SVGIG (reference sequence). The length of the CDR3 is 12 residues. After removal of 2 bases from V and 12 bases from J, the junction contained 7 bases not matched to a gene. This CDR3 reads CAWSSDGRPQFF. CDR3 sequence (DNA): TGTGCCTGGAGTTCGGACGGGAGGCCGCAGTTCTTC. Full variable domain (remainder filled in from reference TRBV30 and TRBJ2-1): SQTIHQWPATLVQPVGSPLSLECTVEGTSNPNLYWYRQAAGRGLQLLFYSVGIGQISSEVPQNLSASRPQDRQFILSSKKLLLSDSGFYLCAWSSDGRPQFFGPGTRLTVL.